Shown below are 17 T cell receptor beta chains from a single sample sequenced in a study of blood T cells in healthy people across ages. Combining a sample-barcoded 5' primer with a J-beta primer mix, a second PCR ran for roughly 6 to 12 cycles. In TCRdb, the 5' RACE reads were re-called with MiXCR into one record per CDR3 protein. The data contain hundreds of thousands of distinct CDR3 sequences, roughly 44% of them singletons. Sequences were obtained from blood. Receptor source: a woman aged 60-70 years in good health.

The chain has TRBV29-1 and TRBJ2-3, with TRBD1 matching 8 bases. The trim removed 7 bases at V and 4 bases at J, leaving 4 bases unmatched. CDR1 and CDR2 from the germline V gene are SQVTM and ANQGSEA. The CDR3 runs 12 residues. The CDR3 nucleotides are TGCAGCGAGATACAGGGGGCAGATACGCAGTATTTT. Its protein is CSEIQGADTQYF.

In this sample, this clonotype turned up a few times. The chain is built from TRBV7-2 and TRBJ2-2; D possibly uses TRBD1 or TRBD2 (5 bases each). V dropped 0 bases and J dropped 4 bases, with 15 bases sitting between them. Looked up from germline, CDR1 is SGHTA and CDR2 is FQGNSA. The CDR3 length is 17 residues. This CDR3 reads CASSLAGVGQGTGELFF. The CDR3 bases are TGTGCCAGCAGCTTAGCGGGAGTCGGGCAGGGCACCGGGGAGCTGTTTTTT. Filled out from reference TRBV7-2 and TRBJ2-2, the complete variable domain reads GAGVSQSPSNKVTEKGKDVELRCDPISGHTALYWYRQSLGQGLEFLIYFQGNSAPDKSGLPSDRFSAERTGGSVSTLTIQRTQQEDSAVYLCASSLAGVGQGTGELFFGEGSRLTVL.

This clonotype was recorded a few times. This chain links TRBV27 with TRBJ2-1, with D tentatively TRBD2 (6 bases). The germline V and J ends were trimmed by 8 bases and 4 bases, with 9 bases remaining between them. Germline assignment: CDR1 MNHEY and CDR2 SMNVEV (reference sequence). The CDR3 spans 12 residues. For the CDR3, the DNA is TGTGCCAGCGGAGGGCCGTACAATGAGCAGTTCTTC. Its protein product is CASGGPYNEQFF.

The J gene is TRBJ1-5, the V gene TRBV27, with D tentatively TRBD1 (5 bases). The germline CDR1 and CDR2 sequences are MNHEY and SMNVEV (reference sequence). The CDR3 is 14 amino acids. The germline V and J ends were trimmed by 7 bases and 3 bases, with 13 bases remaining between them. CDR3 in DNA: TGTGCCAGCAACTCTGGCGGGGCCAATCAGCCCCAGCATTTT. This sequence encodes CASNSGGANQPQHF.

With respect to this clonotype: Since a much larger clone is just one base distant, this may be a read error. V is TRBV10-3 and J is TRBJ2-1; 10 bases line up with TRBD2. The CDR3 has 15 amino acids. Trimming took 11 bases from V and 10 from J; bases not matched to a gene: 17. The germline V gene encodes CDR1 ENHRY and CDR2 SYGVKD. The DNA of the CDR3 is TGTGCCGAGACCCCGAGACTAGCGGGCCTCCAGGAGCAGTTCTTC. This gives the protein CAETPRLAGLQEQFF.

This clonotype was detected ten times or more. V gene TRBV7-2 combines with J gene TRBJ2-5, with D tentatively TRBD1 (6 bases). The germline V gene encodes CDR1 SGHTA and CDR2 FQGNSA. Trimming removed 4 bases from V and 11 bases from J, with 20 bases in between. There are 14 residues in the CDR3. CDR3: CASSYNREIGEQYF. CDR3 coding DNA: TGTGCCAGCAGCTATAACAGGGAGATAGGGGAGCAGTACTTC.

J is TRBJ1-4 and V is TRBV27; D not certain. The CDR3 length is 14 residues. Germline CDR1 is MNHEY and CDR2 is SMNVEV (reference sequence). V was cut by 5 bases and J by 5 bases, with 12 bases left in between. The CDR3 protein is CASSKGLSNEKLFF. Here the CDR3 DNA reads TGTGCCAGCAGTAAAGGACTATCAAATGAAAAACTGTTTTTT. Together with reference TRBV27 and TRBJ1-4, the CDR3 gives the full variable domain: EAQVTQNPRYLITVTGKKLTVTCSQNMNHEYMSWYRQDPGLGLRQIYYSMNVEVTDKGDVPEGYKVSRKEKRNFPLILESPSPNQTSLYFCASSKGLSNEKLFFGSGTQLSVL.

This rearrangement joins TRBV10-3 to TRBJ1-4, with D perhaps TRBD1 (5 bases). V was pared by 9 bases and J by 10 bases, with 15 bases between. This CDR3 has 12 residues. From germline, CDR1 is ENHRY and CDR2 SYGVKD. CDR3 in amino acids: CAISPQGGKLFF. The DNA of the CDR3 is TGTGCCATAAGCCCCCAGGGTGGAAAACTGTTTTTT.

V usage is TRBV20-1 and J usage is TRBJ2-5; 8 positions agree with TRBD2. The CDR3 covers 14 residues. Germline V gene data show CDR1 as DFQATT and CDR2 as SNEGSKA (reference sequence). Trimming at V came to 3 bases and at J to 4 bases, leaving 7 bases not matched to a gene. CDR3 nucleotide sequence: TGCAGTGCTAGGAGTAGCGGGACTTCAGAGACCCAGTACTTC. This gives the protein CSARSSGTSETQYF.

This sequence joins TRBV3-1 and TRBJ2-1, with 7 positions matching TRBD1. Germline assignment: CDR1 LGHDT and CDR2 YNNKEL (reference sequence). Trimming at V came to 0 bases and at J to 4 bases, leaving 9 bases not matched to a gene. This CDR3 has 17 residues. The CDR3 DNA reads TGTGCCAGCAGCCAAGAAAGGAGCAGGGGGATATACAATGAGCAGTTCTTC. Its translation is CASSQERSRGIYNEQFF.

The rearrangement links TRBV20-1 to TRBJ2-7, with 10 positions matching TRBD2. This CDR3 region has 18 residues. The germline V gene encodes CDR1 DFQATT and CDR2 SNEGSKA (reference sequence). V lost 1 base to trimming and J lost 0 bases; unmatched junction nucleotides: 12. DNA for the CDR3: TGCAGTGCTAGAGTCCAGCGGGAGGGATGGATCGGCTCCTACGAGCAGTACTTC. This encodes CSARVQREGWIGSYEQYF.

The V gene is TRBV7-6, the J gene TRBJ1-4; D perhaps matches TRBD1 (6 bases). The germline gives CDR1 SGHVS, CDR2 FNYEAQ. The V and J ends lost 5 bases and 1 base respectively, with 11 bases between them. The CDR3 contains 15 residues. The chain's CDR3 is CASSPGVRTNEKLFF. DNA of the CDR3: TGTGCCAGCAGCCCAGGGGTGAGAACTAATGAAAAACTGTTTTTT.

The chain combines TRBV29-1 with TRBJ1-1, with 9 nucleotides matching TRBD1. The CDR3 covers 13 residues. The J segment lost 4 bases and the V segment lost 5 bases, leaving 5 bases of the junction unmatched. Germline CDR1 and CDR2: SQVTM and ANQGSEA. The CDR3 protein is CSVRQGEGTEAFF. CDR3 nucleotides: TGCAGCGTTCGACAGGGGGAAGGCACTGAAGCTTTCTTT.

The chain combines TRBV7-2 with TRBJ2-1; 7 bases are shared with TRBD1. Trimming removed 3 bases from V and 3 bases from J; junction bases left unmatched: 8. This CDR3 contains 16 residues. CDR1 is SGHTA, CDR2 FQGNSA, per germline. The CDR3 here is CASSFQDRVFYNEQFF. The CDR3 nucleotides read TGTGCCAGCAGCTTCCAAGACAGGGTATTCTACAATGAGCAGTTCTTC.

The chain is built from TRBV11-2 and TRBJ2-2, with D uncertain. Germline CDR1 and CDR2: SGHAT and FQNNGV. With 1 base removed from V and 4 bases from J, the gap between germline ends came to 7 bases. This CDR3 region has 14 residues. The CDR3 region has the DNA TGTGCCAGCAGCTTAGGATTCGGCACCGGGGAGCTGTTTTTT. Translation: CASSLGFGTGELFF.

The chain links TRBV3-1 to TRBJ2-7, with D possibly called TRBD1 or TRBD2 (5 bases each). The V gene's germline CDR1 is LGHDT and CDR2 YNNKEL (reference sequence). This CDR3 is 17 amino acids long. The ends were cut back, 1 base at V and 4 bases at J, with 20 bases in the middle. The CDR3 DNA follows: TGTGCCAGCAGCCAAGGGCCACCGGGGCAGGGAGCTTACGAGCAGTACTTC. Its protein is CASSQGPPGQGAYEQYF.

J is TRBJ2-5 and V is TRBV27; either TRBD1 or TRBD2 may fit D (5 bases each). V was shortened by 3 bases and J by 4 bases, with 9 bases between the two germline ends. CDR3 length equals 13 residues. Germline CDR1 is MNHEY and CDR2 is SMNVEV (reference sequence). This CDR3 reads CASSFWGTETQYF. CDR3 coding DNA: TGTGCCAGCAGTTTTTGGGGGACAGAGACCCAGTACTTC.